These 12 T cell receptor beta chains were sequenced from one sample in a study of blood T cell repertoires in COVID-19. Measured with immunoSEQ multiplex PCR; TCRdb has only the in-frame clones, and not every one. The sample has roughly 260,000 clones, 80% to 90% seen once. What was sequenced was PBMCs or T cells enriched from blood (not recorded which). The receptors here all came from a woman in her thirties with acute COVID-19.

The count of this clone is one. This CDR3 is CASSLAGSNQPQHF. The CDR3 DNA follows: TGCGCCAGCAGTCTGGCAGGGAGCAATCAGCCCCAGCATTTT. The chain combines TRBV5-1 with TRBJ1-5; the D gene is possibly TRBD1 (5 bases). Trimming took off 5 bases at V and 1 base at J, with 10 bases between the two ends. Germline CDR1 reads SGHRS; CDR2 reads YFSETQ. The CDR3 extends over 14 amino acids.

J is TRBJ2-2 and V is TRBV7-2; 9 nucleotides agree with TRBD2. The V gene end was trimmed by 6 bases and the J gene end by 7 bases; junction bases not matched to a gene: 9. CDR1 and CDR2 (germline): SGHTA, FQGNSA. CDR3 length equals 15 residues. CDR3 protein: CASRKGLAVGGELFF. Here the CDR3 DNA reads TGTGCCAGCAGAAAGGGACTAGCTGTTGGCGGGGAGCTGTTTTTT. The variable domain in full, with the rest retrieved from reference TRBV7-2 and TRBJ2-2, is GAGVSQSPSNKVTEKGKDVELRCDPISGHTALYWYRQSLGQGLEFLIYFQGNSAPDKSGLPSDRFSAERTGGSVSTLTIQRTQQEDSAVYLCASRKGLAVGGELFFGEGSRLTVL.

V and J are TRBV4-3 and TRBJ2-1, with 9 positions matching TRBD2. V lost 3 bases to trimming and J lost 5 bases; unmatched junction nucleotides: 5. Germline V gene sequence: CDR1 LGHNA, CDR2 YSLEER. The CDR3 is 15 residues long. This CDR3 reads CASSQGSGGNNEQFF. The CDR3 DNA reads TGCGCCAGCAGCCAGGGAAGCGGGGGGAACAATGAGCAGTTCTTC.

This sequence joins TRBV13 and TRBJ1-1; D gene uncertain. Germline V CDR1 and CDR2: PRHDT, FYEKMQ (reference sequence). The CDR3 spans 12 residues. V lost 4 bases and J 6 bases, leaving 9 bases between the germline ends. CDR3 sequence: CASSSTSPEAFF. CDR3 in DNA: TGTGCCAGCAGCTCCACATCCCCTGAAGCTTTCTTT.

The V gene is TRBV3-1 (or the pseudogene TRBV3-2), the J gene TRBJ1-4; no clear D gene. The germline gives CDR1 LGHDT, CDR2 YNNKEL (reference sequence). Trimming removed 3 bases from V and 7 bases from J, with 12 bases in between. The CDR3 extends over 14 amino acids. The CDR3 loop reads CASSQGLSGEKLFF. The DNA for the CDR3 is TGTGCCAGCAGCCAGGGCCTCAGCGGTGAAAAACTGTTTTTT.

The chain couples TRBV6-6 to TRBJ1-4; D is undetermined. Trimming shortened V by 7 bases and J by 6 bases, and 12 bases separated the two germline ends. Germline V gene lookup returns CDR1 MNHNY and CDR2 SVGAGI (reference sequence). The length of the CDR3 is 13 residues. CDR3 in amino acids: CASTPQAYEKLFF. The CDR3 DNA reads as TGTGCCAGCACCCCGCAGGCTTATGAAAAACTGTTTTTT.

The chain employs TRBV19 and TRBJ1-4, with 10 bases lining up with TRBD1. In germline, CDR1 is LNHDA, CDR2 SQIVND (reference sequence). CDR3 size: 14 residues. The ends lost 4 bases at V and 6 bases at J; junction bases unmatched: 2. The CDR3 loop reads CASSTTGGDEKLFF. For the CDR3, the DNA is TGTGCCAGTAGTACGACAGGGGGCGATGAAAAACTGTTTTTT.

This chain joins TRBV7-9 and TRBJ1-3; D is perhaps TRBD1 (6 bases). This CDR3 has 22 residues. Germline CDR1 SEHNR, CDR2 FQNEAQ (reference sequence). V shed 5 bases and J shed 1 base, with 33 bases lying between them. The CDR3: CASSKNRVLRGAVSGSGNTIYF. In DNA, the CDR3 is TGTGCCAGCAGCAAAAATCGCGTTTTACGGGGGGCAGTTTCAGGGTCTGGAAACACCATATATTTT.

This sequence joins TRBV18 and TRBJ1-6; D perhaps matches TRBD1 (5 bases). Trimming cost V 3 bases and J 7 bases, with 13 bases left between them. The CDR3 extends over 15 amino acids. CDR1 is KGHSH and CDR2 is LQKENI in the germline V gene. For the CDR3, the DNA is TGTGCCAGCTCACCTTCGGTCGGACACAATTCACCCCTCCACTTT. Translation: CASSPSVGHNSPLHF.

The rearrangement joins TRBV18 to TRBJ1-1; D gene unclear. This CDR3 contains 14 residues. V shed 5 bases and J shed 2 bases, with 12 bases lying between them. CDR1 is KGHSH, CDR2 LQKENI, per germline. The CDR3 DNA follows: TGTGCCAGCTCAGCTGGGGAGCTTAACACTGAAGCTTTCTTT. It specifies CASSAGELNTEAFF.

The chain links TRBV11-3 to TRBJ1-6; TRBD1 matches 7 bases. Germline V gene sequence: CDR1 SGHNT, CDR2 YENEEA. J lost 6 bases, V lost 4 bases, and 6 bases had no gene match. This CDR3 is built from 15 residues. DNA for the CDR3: TGTGCCAGCAGCTGGGACAGCAACGCTAATTCACCCCTCCACTTT. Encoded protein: CASSWDSNANSPLHF.

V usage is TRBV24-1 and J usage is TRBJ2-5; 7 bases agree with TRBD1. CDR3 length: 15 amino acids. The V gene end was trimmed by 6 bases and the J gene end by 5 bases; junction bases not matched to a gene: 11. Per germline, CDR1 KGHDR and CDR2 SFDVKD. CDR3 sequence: CATSLGQDRSETQYF. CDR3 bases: TGTGCCACCAGTTTAGGACAGGACCGATCGGAGACCCAGTACTTC.